Presented here are 10 T cell receptor beta chains from one specimen sequenced in a study of cytomegalovirus exposure and HLA in healthy donors. A multiplex PCR was run with 60 Vbeta primers and 13 Jbeta primers. Produced via immunoSEQ multiplex PCR; TCRdb's table is partial and in-frame only. This table has approximately 93,000 clones, around four fifths appearing once. Material: PBMCs. These receptors were obtained from a woman between 40 and 55 years old in good health and CMV-seronegative.

The V gene is TRBV4-3, the J gene TRBJ2-2, with 11 bases that match TRBD1. The CDR3 extends over 17 amino acids. Germline CDR1 LGHNA, CDR2 YSLEER. The V gene end was trimmed by 2 bases and the J gene end by 7 bases; junction bases not matched to a gene: 9. The CDR3 sequence: CASSQPGQGAPGGELFF. The CDR3 DNA reads TGCGCCAGCAGCCAACCCGGACAGGGGGCGCCGGGCGGGGAGCTGTTTTTT.

The V and J genes are TRBV4-1 and TRBJ2-1, with 7 bases lining up with TRBD2. This CDR3 has 16 amino acids. With 0 bases clipped from V and 1 base from J, the junction kept 3 bases outside the gene matches. Germline V gives CDR1 MGHRA, CDR2 YSYEKL. The CDR3 region has the DNA TGCGCCAGCAGCCAAGACTCTAGCGGTTCCTACAATGAGCAGTTCTTC. It translates to CASSQDSSGSYNEQFF.

The chain employs TRBV9 and TRBJ2-5, with 9 positions matching TRBD2. This CDR3 region has 15 residues. Germline V gene lookup returns CDR1 SGDLS and CDR2 YYNGEE. After removal of 0 bases from V and 2 bases from J, the junction contained 2 bases not matched to a gene. DNA for the CDR3: TGTGCCAGCAGCGTAGCTAGCGGGGTACAAGAGACCCAGTACTTC. It specifies CASSVASGVQETQYF. Combining the CDR3 with reference TRBV9 and TRBJ2-5 gives the whole variable domain DSGVTQTPKHLITATGQRVTLRCSPRSGDLSVYWYQQSLDQGLQFLIQYYNGEERAKGNILERFSAQQFPDLHSELNLSSLELGDSALYFCASSVASGVQETQYFGPGTRLLVL.

The gene calls are TRBV5-1 and TRBJ2-7; 9 nucleotides agree with TRBD1. The CDR3 has 14 amino acids. Germline V CDR1 and CDR2: SGHRS, YFSETQ. J lost 3 bases, V lost 3 bases, and 4 bases had no gene match. The CDR3 loop reads CASSSGQGYYEQYF. As DNA, the CDR3 is TGCGCCAGCAGCTCGGGACAGGGATACTACGAGCAGTACTTC.

V is TRBV28 and J is TRBJ2-7; 7 nucleotides match TRBD1. CDR1 and CDR2 from the germline V gene are MDHEN and SYDVKM. This CDR3 has 13 residues. V lost 5 bases, J lost 4 bases, and 5 bases stayed unmatched. CDR3 sequence (DNA): TGTGCCAGCAGTCTGACAGGGCGGTACGAGCAGTACTTC. Amino acids: CASSLTGRYEQYF.

The chain uses TRBV7-2 and TRBJ2-1; 7 positions match TRBD2. Per germline, CDR1 SGHTA and CDR2 FQGNSA. The CDR3 has 16 amino acids. The V and J ends lost 0 bases and 2 bases, in that order; junction bases with no gene match: 4. CDR3 residues: CASSLARGRTYNEQFF. The CDR3 coding sequence is TGTGCCAGCAGCTTAGCGCGGGGGAGGACCTACAATGAGCAGTTCTTC.

The chain has TRBV7-2 and TRBJ1-2; D may be TRBD1 (6 bases). CDR3 length: 15 amino acids. V dropped 5 bases and J dropped 4 bases, with 17 bases sitting between them. The germline V gene encodes CDR1 SGHTA and CDR2 FQGNSA. The CDR3 DNA sequence: TGTGCCAGCAGCCCGGAGACCCGGGGGGCCTATGGCTACACCTTC. This gives the protein CASSPETRGAYGYTF.

The V gene is TRBV28, the J gene TRBJ1-2; D is unclear. V shed 5 bases and J shed 4 bases, with 5 bases lying between them. Germline values: CDR1 MDHEN, CDR2 SYDVKM. This CDR3 region has 11 residues. CDR3 protein: CASSRGYGYTF. The CDR3 DNA follows: TGTGCCAGCAGTCGGGGCTATGGCTACACCTTC.

Details on this clone: Distinct nucleotide sequences in the sample also encode this CDR3. This chain links TRBV28 with TRBJ1-1; D remains ambiguous. Germline loops: CDR1 MDHEN, CDR2 SYDVKM. The CDR3 covers 12 residues. V was clipped by 3 bases and J by 3 bases, with 5 bases between them. CDR3 bases: TGTGCCAGCAGTTTGCGGTACACTGAAGCTTTCTTT. The encoded protein is CASSLRYTEAFF.

The genes are TRBV19 and TRBJ2-7; 8 bases are a match to TRBD2. The trim removed 3 bases at V and 4 bases at J, leaving 5 bases unmatched. The length of the CDR3 is 14 residues. Germline V CDR1 and CDR2: LNHDA, SQIVND (reference sequence). The CDR3 is CASSIAGGSYEQYF. CDR3 coding DNA: TGTGCCAGTAGTATCGCGGGAGGATCATACGAGCAGTACTTC.